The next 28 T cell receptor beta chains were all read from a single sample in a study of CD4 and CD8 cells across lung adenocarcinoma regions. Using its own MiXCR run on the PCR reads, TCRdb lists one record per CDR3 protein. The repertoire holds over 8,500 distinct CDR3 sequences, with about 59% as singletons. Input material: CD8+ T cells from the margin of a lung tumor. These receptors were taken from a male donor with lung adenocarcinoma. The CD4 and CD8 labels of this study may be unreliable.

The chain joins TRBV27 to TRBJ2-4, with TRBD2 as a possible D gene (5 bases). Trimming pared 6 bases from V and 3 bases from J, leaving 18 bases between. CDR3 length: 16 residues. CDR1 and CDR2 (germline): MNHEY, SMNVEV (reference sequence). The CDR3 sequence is CASRKQGLSNKNIQYF. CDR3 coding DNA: TGTGCCAGCAGAAAACAAGGACTGTCCAACAAAAACATTCAGTACTTC.

Written as DNA, the CDR3 is TGTGCCAGCTTCGCACCCGCCGGCAGTGAGCAGTTCTTC. This codes for CASFAPAGSEQFF. The rearrangement uses TRBV6-1 and TRBJ2-1; D is unresolved. Germline lookup yields CDR1 MNHNS and CDR2 SASEGT. The CDR3 has 13 residues. V lost 8 bases and J lost 9, with 17 bases in between.

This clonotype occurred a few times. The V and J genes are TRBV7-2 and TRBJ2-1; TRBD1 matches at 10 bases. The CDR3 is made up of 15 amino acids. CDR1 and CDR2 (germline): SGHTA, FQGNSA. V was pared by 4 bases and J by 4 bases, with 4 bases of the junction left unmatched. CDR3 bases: TGTGCCAGCAGCTCCCGACAGGGGGCATACAATGAGCAGTTCTTC. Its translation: CASSSRQGAYNEQFF.

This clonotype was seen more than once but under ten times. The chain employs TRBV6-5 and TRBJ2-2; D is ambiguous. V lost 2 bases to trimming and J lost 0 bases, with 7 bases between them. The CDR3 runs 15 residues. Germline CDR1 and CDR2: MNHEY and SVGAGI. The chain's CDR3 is CASSYGRTNTGELFF. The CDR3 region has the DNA TGTGCCAGCAGTTACGGACGGACGAACACCGGGGAGCTGTTTTTT.

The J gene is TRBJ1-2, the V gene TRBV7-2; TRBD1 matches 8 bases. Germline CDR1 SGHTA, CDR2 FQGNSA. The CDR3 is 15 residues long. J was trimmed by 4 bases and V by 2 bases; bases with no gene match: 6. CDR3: CASSLSGGASYGYTF. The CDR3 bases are TGTGCCAGCAGCTTATCAGGGGGCGCTTCCTATGGCTACACCTTC. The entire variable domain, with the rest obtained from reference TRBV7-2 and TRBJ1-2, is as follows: GAGVSQSPSNKVTEKGKDVELRCDPISGHTALYWYRQSLGQGLEFLIYFQGNSAPDKSGLPSDRFSAERTGGSVSTLTIQRTQQEDSAVYLCASSLSGGASYGYTFGSGTRLTVV.

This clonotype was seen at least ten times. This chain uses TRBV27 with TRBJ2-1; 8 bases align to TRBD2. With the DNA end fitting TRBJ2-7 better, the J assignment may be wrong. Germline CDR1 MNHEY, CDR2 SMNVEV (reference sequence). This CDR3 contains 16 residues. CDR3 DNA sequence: TGTGCCAGCAGTTTAGGGGGAAGCGGGAGAGCCTACGAGCAGTACTTC. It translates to CASSLGGSGRAYEQYF.

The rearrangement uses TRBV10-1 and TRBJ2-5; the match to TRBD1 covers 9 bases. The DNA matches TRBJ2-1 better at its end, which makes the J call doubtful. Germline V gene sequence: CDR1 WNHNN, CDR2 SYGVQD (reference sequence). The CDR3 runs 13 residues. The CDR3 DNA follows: TGCGCCAGCAGGGGACAGGGTAGTGGTAAGCAGTTCTTC. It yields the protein CASRGQGSGKQFF.

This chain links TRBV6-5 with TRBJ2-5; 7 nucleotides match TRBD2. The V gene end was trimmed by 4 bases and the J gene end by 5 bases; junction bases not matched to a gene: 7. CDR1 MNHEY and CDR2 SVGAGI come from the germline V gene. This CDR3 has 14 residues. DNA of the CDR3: TGTGCCAGCAGTTCCGGGGGACTATCGGAGACCCAGTACTTC. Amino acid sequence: CASSSGGLSETQYF.

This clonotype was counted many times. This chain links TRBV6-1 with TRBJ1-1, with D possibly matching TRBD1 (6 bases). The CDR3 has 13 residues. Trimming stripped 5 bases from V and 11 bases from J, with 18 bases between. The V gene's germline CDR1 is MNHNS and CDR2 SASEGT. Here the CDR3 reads CASSTTGKLGAFF. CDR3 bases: TGTGCCAGCAGTACAACAGGGAAGTTAGGGGCTTTCTTT.

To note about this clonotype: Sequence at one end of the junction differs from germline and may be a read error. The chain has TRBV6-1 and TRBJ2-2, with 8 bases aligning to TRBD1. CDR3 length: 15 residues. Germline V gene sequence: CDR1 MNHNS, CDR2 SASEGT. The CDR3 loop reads CASKTGLGQTGALYF. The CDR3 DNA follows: TGTGCCAGCAAGACAGGGTTAGGACAGACAGGGGCGCTGTATTTT.

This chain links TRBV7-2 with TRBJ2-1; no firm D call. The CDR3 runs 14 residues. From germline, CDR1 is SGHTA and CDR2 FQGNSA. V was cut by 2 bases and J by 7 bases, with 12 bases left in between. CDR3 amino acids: CASSLRDKLNEQFF. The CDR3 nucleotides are TGTGCCAGCAGCTTACGCGACAAGTTGAATGAGCAGTTCTTC.

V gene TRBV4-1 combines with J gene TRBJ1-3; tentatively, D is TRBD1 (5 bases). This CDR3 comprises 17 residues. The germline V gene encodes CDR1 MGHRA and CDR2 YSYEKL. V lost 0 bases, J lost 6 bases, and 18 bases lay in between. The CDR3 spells CASSQDCRWDPQNTIYF. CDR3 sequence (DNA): TGCGCCAGCAGCCAAGATTGCCGGTGGGACCCCCAAAACACCATATATTTT.

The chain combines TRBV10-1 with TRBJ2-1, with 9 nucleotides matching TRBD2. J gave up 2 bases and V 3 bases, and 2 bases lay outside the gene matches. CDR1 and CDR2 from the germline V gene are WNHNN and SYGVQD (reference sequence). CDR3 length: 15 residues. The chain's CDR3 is CASSEAGGPYNEQFF. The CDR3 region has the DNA TGCGCCAGCAGTGAAGCGGGGGGCCCCTACAATGAGCAGTTCTTC.

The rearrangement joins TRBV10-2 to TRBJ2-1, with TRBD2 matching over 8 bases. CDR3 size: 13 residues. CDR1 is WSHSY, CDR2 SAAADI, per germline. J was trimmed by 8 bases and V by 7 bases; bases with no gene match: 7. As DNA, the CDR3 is TGCGCCAGCAATTTAGCGGGGAGCGATGAGCAGTTCTTC. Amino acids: CASNLAGSDEQFF.

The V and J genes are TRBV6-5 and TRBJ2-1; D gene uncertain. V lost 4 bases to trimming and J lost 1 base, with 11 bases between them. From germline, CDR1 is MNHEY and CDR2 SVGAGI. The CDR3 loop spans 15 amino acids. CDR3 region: CASSSEIGSYNEQFF. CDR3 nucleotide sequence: TGTGCCAGCAGTTCAGAAATAGGATCCTACAATGAGCAGTTCTTC.

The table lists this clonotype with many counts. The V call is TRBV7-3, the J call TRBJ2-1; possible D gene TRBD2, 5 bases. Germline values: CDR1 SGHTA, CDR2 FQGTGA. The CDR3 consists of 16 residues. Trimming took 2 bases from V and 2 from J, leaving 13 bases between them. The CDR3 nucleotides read TGTGCCAGCAGCTTAGACGGCCGGGGTGCCTACAATGAGCAGTTCTTC. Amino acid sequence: CASSLDGRGAYNEQFF.

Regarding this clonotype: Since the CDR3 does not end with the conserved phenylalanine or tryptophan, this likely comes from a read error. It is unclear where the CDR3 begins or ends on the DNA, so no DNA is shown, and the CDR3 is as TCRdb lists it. The CDR3 protein is CASSYTKLAG. The V call is TRBV6-5, the J call TRBJ2-1; TRBD2, as called in the table, went unchecked against the DNA. The CDR3 numbers 10 amino acids, ends counted. Germline values: CDR1 MNHEY, CDR2 SVGAGI.

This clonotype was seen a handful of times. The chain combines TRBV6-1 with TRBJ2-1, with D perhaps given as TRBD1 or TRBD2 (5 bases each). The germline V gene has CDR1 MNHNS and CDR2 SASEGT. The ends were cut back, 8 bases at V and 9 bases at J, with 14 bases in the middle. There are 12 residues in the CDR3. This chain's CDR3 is CASVGPGFEQFF. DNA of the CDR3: TGTGCCAGCGTGGGACCAGGGTTTGAGCAGTTCTTC.

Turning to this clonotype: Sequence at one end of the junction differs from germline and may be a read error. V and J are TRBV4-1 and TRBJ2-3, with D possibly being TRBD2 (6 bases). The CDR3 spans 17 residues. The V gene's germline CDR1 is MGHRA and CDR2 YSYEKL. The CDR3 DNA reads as TGCGCCAGCAGCGAAGGTTGGGGAGGCCCCGACCAAGATACCCAGTACTTT. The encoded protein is CASSEGWGGPDQDTQYF.

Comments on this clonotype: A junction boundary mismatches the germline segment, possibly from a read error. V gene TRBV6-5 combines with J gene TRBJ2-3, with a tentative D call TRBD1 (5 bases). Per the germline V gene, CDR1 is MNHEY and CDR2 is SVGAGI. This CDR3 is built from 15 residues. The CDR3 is CARSSGHGAKNTQYF. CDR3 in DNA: TGTGCCCGCAGTTCCGGCCATGGGGCCAAAAACACGCAGTACTTT.

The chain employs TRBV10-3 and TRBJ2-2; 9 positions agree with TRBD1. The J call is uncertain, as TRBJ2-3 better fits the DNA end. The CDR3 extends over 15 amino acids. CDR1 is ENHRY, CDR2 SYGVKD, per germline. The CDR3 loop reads CAMGGRPVGTGKQYF. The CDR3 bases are TGTGCCATGGGCGGACGGCCGGTGGGGACAGGGAAGCAGTATTTT.

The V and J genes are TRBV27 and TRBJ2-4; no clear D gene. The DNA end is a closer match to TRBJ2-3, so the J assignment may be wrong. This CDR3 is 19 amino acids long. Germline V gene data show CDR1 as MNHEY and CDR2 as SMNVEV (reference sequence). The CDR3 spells CASSLFQLSGPCGKNTQYF. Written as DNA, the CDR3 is TGTGCCAGCAGTTTATTTCAGCTTTCGGGCCCGTGTGGCAAAAACACGCAGTATTTT.

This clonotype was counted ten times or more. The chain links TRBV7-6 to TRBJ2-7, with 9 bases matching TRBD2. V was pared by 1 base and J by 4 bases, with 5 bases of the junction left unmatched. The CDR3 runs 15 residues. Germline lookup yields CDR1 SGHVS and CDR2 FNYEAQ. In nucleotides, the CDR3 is TGTGCCAGCAGCTTAGGGGGTAGCGGGAGTTACGAGCAGTACTTC. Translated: CASSLGGSGSYEQYF.

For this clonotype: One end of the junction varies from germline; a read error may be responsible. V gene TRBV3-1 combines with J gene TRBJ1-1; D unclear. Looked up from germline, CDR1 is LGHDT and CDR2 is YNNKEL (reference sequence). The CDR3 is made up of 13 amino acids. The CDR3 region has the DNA TGTGCCAGCAGTCAAGCAGGGAACACTGAAGCTTTCTTT. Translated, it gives CASSQAGNTEAFF.

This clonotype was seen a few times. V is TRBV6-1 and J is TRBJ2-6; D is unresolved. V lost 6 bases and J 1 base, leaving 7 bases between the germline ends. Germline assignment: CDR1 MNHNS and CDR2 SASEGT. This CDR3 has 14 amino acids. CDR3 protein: CASREPSGANVLTF. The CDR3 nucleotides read TGTGCCAGCAGGGAGCCGTCTGGGGCCAACGTCCTGACTTTC.

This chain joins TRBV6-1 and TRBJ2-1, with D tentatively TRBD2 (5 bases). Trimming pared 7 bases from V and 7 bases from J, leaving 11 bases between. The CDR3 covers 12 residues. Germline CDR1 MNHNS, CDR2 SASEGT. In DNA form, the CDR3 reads TGTGCCAGCACTGAGGGCACAAATGAGCAGTTCTTC. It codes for CASTEGTNEQFF.

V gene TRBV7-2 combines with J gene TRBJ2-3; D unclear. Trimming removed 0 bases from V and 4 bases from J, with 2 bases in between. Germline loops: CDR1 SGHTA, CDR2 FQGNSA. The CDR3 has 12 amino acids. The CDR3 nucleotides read TGTGCCAGCAGCTTAGCCGCAGATACGCAGTATTTT. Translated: CASSLAADTQYF. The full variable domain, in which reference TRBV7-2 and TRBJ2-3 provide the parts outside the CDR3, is GAGVSQSPSNKVTEKGKDVELRCDPISGHTALYWYRQSLGQGLEFLIYFQGNSAPDKSGLPSDRFSAERTGGSVSTLTIQRTQQEDSAVYLCASSLAADTQYFGPGTRLTVL.

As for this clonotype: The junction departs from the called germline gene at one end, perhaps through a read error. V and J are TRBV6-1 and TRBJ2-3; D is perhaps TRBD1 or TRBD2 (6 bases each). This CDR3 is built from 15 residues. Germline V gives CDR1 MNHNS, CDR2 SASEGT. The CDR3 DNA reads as TGTGCCAGCAGCGGACAGCCGGAGGGGACCGAGGCGCAGTTTTTT. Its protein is CASSGQPEGTEAQFF.